A single sample gave rise to the 11 T cell receptor beta chains below, sequenced in a study of blood T cell repertoires in COVID-19. The protocol was immunoSEQ multiplex PCR, while the TCRdb copy is restricted to in-frame clones and leaves out a portion. The data contain 57,000 or so clones, around 87% of them seen just once; the ten biggest clones take up more than 14%. Input material: peripheral blood. The receptors come from a human donor in a cohort sampled during active COVID-19.

The table lists this clone with a count of one. The chain couples TRBV7-9 to TRBJ2-3; 8 bases agree with TRBD1. Germline CDR1 SEHNR, CDR2 FQNEAQ (reference sequence). Trimming cost V 5 bases and J 10 bases; bases outside gene matches: 11. The CDR3 covers 14 residues. The CDR3 DNA reads as TGTGCCAGCAGCCCTGGACAGGGAAAGTTAGCGCAGTATTTT. As protein: CASSPGQGKLAQYF.

The V gene is TRBV18, the J gene TRBJ1-1; possibly TRBD1 for D (5 bases). The CDR3 runs 13 residues. Germline CDR1 KGHSH, CDR2 LQKENI. V was clipped by 6 bases and J by 0 bases, with 8 bases between them. Here the CDR3 reads CASSQGVNTEAFF. DNA for the CDR3: TGTGCCAGCTCTCAAGGGGTGAACACTGAAGCTTTCTTT.

In its sample, this clone was seen once. V usage is TRBV11-3 and J usage is TRBJ2-2; 8 nucleotides align to TRBD2. There are 15 residues in the CDR3. V lost 6 bases to trimming and J lost 6 bases; unmatched junction nucleotides: 9. CDR1 is SGHNT and CDR2 is YENEEA in the germline V gene. CDR3 DNA: TGTGCCAGCAGATCAGGCGGGAGGATCCCCGGGGAGCTGTTTTTT. It specifies CASRSGGRIPGELFF.

The V call is TRBV29-1, the J call TRBJ2-2; D perhaps matches TRBD1 (5 bases). Germline V lookup: CDR1 SQVTM, CDR2 ANQGSEA. This CDR3 contains 12 residues. V was pared by 7 bases and J by 0 bases, with 6 bases between. As DNA, the CDR3 is TGCAGCGGGACACCGAACACCGGGGAGCTGTTTTTT. The encoded protein is CSGTPNTGELFF.

This chain connects TRBV10-2 to TRBJ1-4, with unresolved D. The CDR3 covers 16 residues. Germline loops: CDR1 WSHSY, CDR2 SAAADI. V was clipped by 4 bases and J by 2 bases, with 14 bases between them. CDR3 amino acids: CASSGLEGQTNEKLFF. CDR3 DNA: TGCGCCAGCAGTGGTTTGGAGGGCCAGACTAATGAAAAACTGTTTTTT.

This clone was detected only once. The chain carries TRBV2 and TRBJ2-7; 7 nucleotides agree with TRBD1. Germline V gene data show CDR1 as SNHLY and CDR2 as FYNNEI. V lost 7 bases to trimming and J lost 6 bases; unmatched junction nucleotides: 9. The CDR3 consists of 13 residues. DNA of the CDR3: TGTGCCAGCATAGGCAGGGGGTTGGCCGAGCAGTACTTC. Protein: CASIGRGLAEQYF.

The gene calls are TRBV28 and TRBJ1-1; D not resolved. Per the germline V gene, CDR1 is MDHEN and CDR2 is SYDVKM. The CDR3 is made up of 14 amino acids. Deletions cut 5 bases from V and 4 bases from J, with 14 bases between. CDR3 in DNA: TGTGCCAGCAGTGATCCCCAGAAAGTCACTGAAGCTTTCTTT. It is translated as CASSDPQKVTEAFF.

This sequence joins TRBV5-5 and TRBJ2-7; TRBD1 aligns across 7 bases. The germline V gene has CDR1 SGHKS and CDR2 YYEKEE (reference sequence). The junction had 3 bases not matched to a gene; V was cut back by 3 bases and J by 3 bases. The CDR3 has 13 amino acids. CDR3 region: CASSWDSVYEQYF. The CDR3 DNA sequence: TGTGCCAGCAGCTGGGACAGCGTCTACGAGCAGTACTTC.

The chain links TRBV27 to TRBJ2-2; TRBD2 aligns across 10 bases. This CDR3 is built from 17 residues. The V and J ends lost 6 bases and 7 bases, in that order; junction bases with no gene match: 14. Germline CDR1 and CDR2: MNHEY and SMNVEV (reference sequence). CDR3 bases: TGTGCCAGCAGATCGGTTAGCGGGAGGCTAAAGGGCGGGGAGCTGTTTTTT. Translating gives CASRSVSGRLKGGELFF.

V usage is TRBV27 and J usage is TRBJ2-2; D is perhaps TRBD2 (5 bases). Germline V CDR1 and CDR2: MNHEY, SMNVEV (reference sequence). The CDR3 has 13 amino acids. V was trimmed by 3 bases and J by 6 bases, leaving 8 bases between them. The DNA of the CDR3 is TGTGCCAGCAGTTTTAAGAGGGCCGGGGAGCTGTTTTTT. Amino acid sequence: CASSFKRAGELFF.

CDR3: CATSRNRGTNSPLHF. Written as DNA, the CDR3 is TGTGCCACCAGCAGAAACAGGGGGACGAATTCACCCCTCCACTTT. The chain employs TRBV15 and TRBJ1-6; 8 bases fit TRBD1. The germline V gene encodes CDR1 LNHNV and CDR2 YYDKDF (reference sequence). V lost 2 bases, J lost 7 bases, and 4 bases stayed unmatched. CDR3 size: 15 residues.